These T cell receptor beta chains were read from a single sample in a study of T cell responses to AZD1222 COVID-19 vaccine. Libraries were prepared by immunoSEQ multiplex PCR; TCRdb keeps only in-frame clonotypes and omits some of them. The data show approximately 140,000 clones, 80% to 90% seen once. The input for sequencing was peripheral blood, taken on day 0 of AZD1222 vaccination. All receptors derive from an adult in good health. Both conserved end residues are part of each CDR3. A D gene is named only where the DNA matches it firmly. Clone size is not always given. Where it is, it says once, few, many or a class for expanded clones.

>TRBJ2-3|-|TRBV7-2|18|TRBD2
CASSSTSGGGGTTDTQYF
TGTGCCAGCAGCTCCACTAGCGGGGGGGGAGGGACCACAGATACGCAGTATTTT
>TRBJ1-2|-|TRBV7-2|14|-
CASSLAWGGYGYTF
TGTGCCAGCAGCTTAGCGTGGGGAGGTTATGGCTACACCTTC
>TRBJ1-2|-|TRBV7-6|13|-
CASSLPNGYGYTF
TGTGCCAGCAGCCTACCCAATGGATATGGCTACACCTTC
>TRBJ1-5|once|TRBV6-2/TRBV6-3|16|TRBD1
CASSYPRDSTNQPQHF
TGTGCCAGCAGTTACCCCAGGGACAGCACAAATCAGCCCCAGCATTTT
>TRBJ2-1|-|TRBV27|14|-
CASSFSGSYNEQFF
TGTGCCAGCAGTTTCAGCGGCTCCTACAATGAGCAGTTCTTC
>TRBJ2-7|-|TRBV21-1|18|-
CASSKHRTSANSSYEQYF
TGTGCCAGCAGCAAACATCGGACTAGCGCGAATAGCTCCTACGAGCAGTACTTC
>TRBJ1-1|-|TRBV9|14|-
CASSVVTGNTEAFF
TGTGCCAGCAGCGTAGTTACGGGAAACACTGAAGCTTTCTTT
>TRBJ2-5|-|TRBV24-1|19|TRBD1
CATSDFHRDRNIDQETQYF
TGTGCCACCAGTGATTTTCATAGGGACAGGAATATCGACCAAGAGACCCAGTACTTC
>TRBJ1-1|-|TRBV5-6|14|-
CASSRGTMNTEAFF
TGTGCCAGCAGCAGGGGTACTATGAACACTGAAGCTTTCTTT
>TRBJ2-3|-|TRBV18|14|-
CASSPPSNTDTQYF
TGTGCCAGCTCACCACCGAGTAACACAGATACGCAGTATTTT
>TRBJ2-1|-|TRBV7-3|15|-
CASSSGRGSYNEQFF
TGTGCCAGCAGCTCCGGGAGAGGGTCCTACAATGAGCAGTTCTTC
>TRBJ2-1|-|TRBV5-4|15|TRBD1
CASSTRQGAPNEQFF
TGTGCCAGCAGCACTCGACAGGGGGCGCCCAATGAGCAGTTCTTC
>TRBJ2-6|-|TRBV4-3|14|-
CASSPRAGANVLTF
TGCGCCAGCAGCCCCAGGGCAGGGGCCAACGTCCTGACTTTC
>TRBJ2-7|-|TRBV6-2/TRBV6-3|14|-
CASSYGRFPYEQYF
TGTGCCAGCAGTTATGGCCGTTTTCCCTACGAGCAGTACTTC
>TRBJ1-6|-|TRBV5-5|15|-
CASSLRTEYNSPLHF
TGTGCCAGCAGCCTTCGGACCGAGTATAATTCACCCCTCCACTTT
>TRBJ1-1|-|TRBV18|13|-
CASSPPRGTEAFF
TGTGCCAGCTCACCACCGAGGGGGACTGAAGCTTTCTTT
>TRBJ2-7|-|TRBV4-1|16|-
CASSQGGQGPMYEQYF
TGCGCCAGCAGCCAAGGGGGGCAGGGACCAATGTACGAGCAGTACTTC
>TRBJ1-2|-|TRBV28|11|-
CASSLFYGYTF
TGTGCCAGCAGTTTATTCTATGGCTACACCTTC
>TRBJ2-1|-|TRBV6-2/TRBV6-3|20|TRBD2
CASSYSRLAGVPISYNEQFF
TGTGCCAGCAGTTACTCGAGACTAGCGGGAGTCCCCATCTCCTACAATGAGCAGTTCTTC
>TRBJ1-5|-|TRBV9|16|-
CASSPIPGHSNQPQHF
TGTGCCAGCAGCCCCATCCCGGGACATAGCAATCAGCCCCAGCATTTT
>TRBJ1-1|-|TRBV5-1|16|TRBD1
CASSPERGQVNTEAFF
TGCGCCAGCAGCCCGGAACGGGGACAGGTTAACACTGAAGCTTTCTTT
>TRBJ2-7|few|TRBV14|14|TRBD2
CASSHGLAGSEQYF
TGTGCCAGCAGTCATGGACTAGCCGGGTCCGAGCAGTACTTC
>TRBJ2-1|-|TRBV7-3|17|TRBD2
CASSLRSSGSSYNEQFF
TGTGCCAGCAGCTTAAGGTCCAGCGGGAGCTCCTACAATGAGCAGTTCTTC
>TRBJ1-1|-|TRBV19|13|-
CASSMTSLSEAFF
TGTGCCAGTAGTATGACGTCTTTATCTGAAGCTTTCTTT
>TRBJ1-5|-|TRBV28|15|TRBD1
CASSLVGRGRQPQHF
TGTGCCAGCAGTTTGGTGGGGAGGGGGCGACAGCCCCAGCATTTT
>TRBJ1-5|-|TRBV30|15|-
CAWSVPGNFGQPQHF
TGTGCCTGGAGTGTACCAGGGAACTTCGGTCAGCCCCAGCATTTT
>TRBJ1-4|-|TRBV4-2|16|TRBD1
CASRYSRDRSNEKLFF
TGTGCCAGCAGGTACTCCCGGGACAGGTCTAATGAAAAACTGTTTTTT
>TRBJ2-5|-|TRBV2|15|-
CASSKTWDFQETQYF
TGTGCCAGCAGCAAAACTTGGGACTTCCAAGAGACCCAGTACTTC
>TRBJ2-1|-|TRBV18|16|TRBD1
CASSLDRASSYNEQFF
TGTGCCAGCTCACTAGACAGGGCCTCCTCCTACAATGAGCAGTTCTTC
>TRBJ2-7|-|TRBV20-1|11|-
CSASPARQQYF
TGCAGTGCTAGCCCTGCCAGGCAGCAGTACTTC
>TRBJ2-1|-|TRBV4-1|16|-
CASSQDGARGYNEQFF
TGCGCCAGCAGCCAAGATGGGGCTAGGGGCTACAATGAGCAGTTCTTC
>TRBJ2-1|-|TRBV7-2|15|TRBD2
CASSLGASGSYEQFF
TGTGCCAGCAGCTTAGGGGCTAGCGGGAGCTATGAGCAGTTCTTC
>TRBJ1-2|once|TRBV29-1|12|-
CSVVSVNYGYTF
TGCAGCGTTGTCTCGGTGAACTATGGCTACACCTTC
>TRBJ1-5|once|TRBV28|14|-
CASSLAGNNQPQHF
TGTGCCAGCAGTTTAGCAGGGAACAATCAGCCCCAGCATTTT
>TRBJ2-7|-|TRBV9|16|TRBD1
CASSEPRGTGEVEQYF
TGTGCCAGCAGCGAGCCCCGCGGGACAGGGGAGGTAGAGCAGTACTTC
>TRBJ1-5|-|TRBV7-2|14|-
CASSLVYREQPQHF
TGTGCCAGCAGCTTAGTATATAGGGAACAGCCCCAGCATTTT
>TRBJ2-5|once|TRBV27|12|-
CASSFRGQTQYF
TGTGCCAGCAGTTTTAGGGGCCAGACCCAGTACTTC
>TRBJ2-5|-|TRBV16|15|-
CASSQDRGQRETQYF
TGTGCCAGCAGCCAAGATCGGGGGCAGCGGGAGACCCAGTACTTC
>TRBJ2-7|few|TRBV19|18|-
CASSINGMGPDSYYEQYF
TGTGCCAGTAGTATTAACGGCATGGGACCCGACTCTTACTACGAGCAGTACTTC
>TRBJ2-1|few|TRBV11-3|17|TRBD2
CASSDAPTSGSYNEQFF
TGTGCCAGCAGCGACGCCCCGACTAGCGGGAGCTACAATGAGCAGTTCTTC
>TRBJ2-1|-|TRBV6-6|16|TRBD1
CASRPDRGRQRNEQFF
TGTGCCAGCAGACCGGACAGGGGGCGACAAAGGAATGAGCAGTTCTTC
>TRBJ1-1|-|TRBV19|15|-
CASTRGVQGGTEAFF
TGTGCCAGTACTAGGGGCGTACAGGGCGGAACTGAAGCTTTCTTT
>TRBJ2-7|-|TRBV6-5|14|-
CASSPAGYSYEQYF
TGTGCCAGCAGTCCGGCGGGGTACTCCTACGAGCAGTACTTC
>TRBJ1-3|-|TRBV19|14|-
CASKGLSSGNTIYF
TGTGCCAGTAAGGGGTTGAGCTCTGGAAACACCATATATTTT
>TRBJ1-2|-|TRBV20-1|11|-
CSASVDYGYTF
TGCAGTGCTAGTGTGGACTATGGCTACACCTTC
>TRBJ1-1|-|TRBV5-5|14|-
CASSLVTPSAEAFF
TGTGCCAGCAGCTTGGTTACCCCTAGCGCTGAAGCTTTCTTT
>TRBJ2-7|-|TRBV27|16|TRBD1
CASSPSGGETAYEQYF
TGTGCCAGCAGTCCATCAGGGGGAGAGACGGCCTACGAGCAGTACTTC
>TRBJ2-2|-|TRBV7-9|17|-
CASSFPRGTVNTGELFF
TGTGCCAGCAGCTTTCCTCGCGGGACGGTGAACACCGGGGAGCTGTTTTTT
>TRBJ1-1|-|TRBV11-2|13|-
CASSPLVGTEAFF
TGTGCCAGCAGCCCCCTGGTGGGCACTGAAGCTTTCTTT
>TRBJ2-7|-|TRBV5-1|16|TRBD2
CASSWGLAGAYYEQYF
TGCGCCAGCAGCTGGGGACTAGCGGGTGCTTACTACGAGCAGTACTTC
>TRBJ2-5|many|TRBV6-8|14|-
CASSPGTRKETQYF
TGTGCCAGCAGCCCGGGGACTCGTAAAGAGACCCAGTACTTC
>TRBJ2-7|-|TRBV7-3|14|TRBD2
CASSLSSGSREQYF
TGTGCCAGCAGCTTAAGTAGCGGGAGTCGAGAGCAGTACTTC
>TRBJ1-5|-|TRBV19|16|TRBD1
CASSIEGSRGNQPQHF
TGTGCCAGTAGTATAGAAGGGAGCAGGGGGAATCAGCCCCAGCATTTT
>TRBJ1-2|-|TRBV19|17|-
CASSIPGSRRPNYGYTF
TGTGCCAGTAGTATACCAGGCAGTAGAAGGCCCAACTATGGCTACACCTTC
>TRBJ1-1|-|TRBV27|13|-
CASSLVGDTEAFF
TGTGCCAGCAGTTTGGTAGGGGACACTGAAGCTTTCTTT
>TRBJ1-2|-|TRBV28|16|TRBD1
CASSPVTGGTNYGYTF
TGTGCCAGCAGTCCCGTGACAGGGGGCACGAACTATGGCTACACCTTC
>TRBJ1-2|-|TRBV24-1|16|TRBD1
CATSDLRRTGDYGYTF
TGTGCCACCAGTGATTTGCGGCGGACAGGCGACTATGGCTACACCTTC
>TRBJ1-2|once|TRBV2|13|-
CASRPSRGNGYTF
TGTGCCAGCCGTCCCAGCAGGGGTAATGGCTACACCTTC
>TRBJ1-2|-|TRBV27|13|TRBD1
CATKTGTLAGYTF
TGTGCCACCAAGACAGGGACGCTGGCTGGCTACACCTTC
>TRBJ2-1|-|TRBV19|15|-
CASSTMTTRGNEQFF
TGTGCCAGTAGTACCATGACTACACGAGGCAATGAGCAGTTCTTC